This TCR beta chain emerged from a study of blood T cell repertoires in COVID-19. About the study: The study drew acute and convalescent COVID-19 samples from the United States, Italy and Spain.

The assay was immunoSEQ multiplex PCR, and TCRdb's table has in-frame clones only and misses some. The sample lists a few hundred thousand clones, around 85% occurring once. The sequence derives from a man aged 50 to 60 with active or convalescent COVID-19. Sequencing was done on a sample of peripheral blood.

The CDR3 DNA reads as TGTGCCAGCAGCTCTAGCAGGGGTTCCTACGAGCAGTACTTC. Its translation is CASSSSRGSYEQYF. V usage is TRBV7-9 and J usage is TRBJ2-7, with D maybe TRBD1 (6 bases). The CDR3 loop spans 14 amino acids. The germline V gene has CDR1 SEHNR and CDR2 FQNEAQ (reference sequence). V was clipped by 4 bases and J by 1 base, with 11 bases between them.